This entry lists 10 T cell receptor beta chains sequenced from one sample in a study of shared clonotypes between healthy human individuals. Selected positively for CCR7 and CD45RO-negative, naive CD8 cells excluded terminally differentiated effector memory CD45RA+ cells. Repertoires were generated with immunoSEQ multiplex PCR, while TCRdb's copy carries only in-frame clones and drops some. The sample lists about 2 million clones, roughly 95% seen once, with roughly 1% in the top ten. The material sequenced was naive CD8+ T cells sorted from blood. All receptors come from a man aged 18-30 years in good health.

This rearrangement joins TRBV28 to TRBJ2-2; the match to TRBD1 covers 7 bases. V dropped 4 bases and J dropped 5; count of bases not matched to a gene: 7. Germline V gene lookup returns CDR1 MDHEN and CDR2 SYDVKM. The CDR3 sequence is 15 residues long. This CDR3 is CASSYRGMSTGELFF. CDR3 DNA: TGTGCCAGCAGTTACAGGGGTATGTCTACCGGGGAGCTGTTTTTT.

The genes are TRBV25-1 and TRBJ1-2; 7 bases are shared with TRBD1. CDR1 and CDR2 from the germline V gene are MGHDK and SYGVNS. After removal of 5 bases from V and 6 bases from J, the junction contained 6 bases not matched to a gene. This CDR3 contains 13 residues. Here the CDR3 reads CASSLTGVDGYTF. The CDR3 DNA sequence: TGTGCCAGCAGTCTAACAGGGGTAGATGGCTACACCTTC.

The DNA of the CDR3 is TGTGCCAGCGGACTAGCGGGAGAGCCCGGGGAGCTGTTTTTT. This translates into CASGLAGEPGELFF. The chain couples TRBV6-6 to TRBJ2-2; 13 nucleotides match TRBD2. This CDR3 contains 14 residues. The trim removed 8 bases at V and 6 bases at J, leaving 3 bases unmatched. Per the germline V gene, CDR1 is MNHNY and CDR2 is SVGAGI (reference sequence).

The chain carries TRBV7-9 and TRBJ1-5; no definite D call. V lost 3 bases to trimming and J lost 3 bases, with 3 bases between them. Per the germline V gene, CDR1 is SEHNR and CDR2 is FQNEAQ (reference sequence). This CDR3 is 12 amino acids long. The CDR3 nucleotides read TGTGCCAGCAGCTTTAACAATCAGCCCCAGCATTTT. This gives the protein CASSFNNQPQHF.

The chain has TRBV7-9 and TRBJ2-7; D not resolved. Germline V gene data show CDR1 as SEHNR and CDR2 as FQNEAQ (reference sequence). V was clipped by 6 bases and J by 1 base, with 10 bases between them. CDR3 length: 13 residues. CDR3 sequence (DNA): TGTGCCAGCAGTATAGGGCAGTCCTACGAGCAGTACTTC. This gives the protein CASSIGQSYEQYF.

V and J are TRBV7-9 and TRBJ2-7; no firm D call. The CDR3 sequence is 15 residues long. CDR1 and CDR2 (germline): SEHNR, FQNEAQ (reference sequence). Between the trimmed V and J ends, which lost 2 bases and 10 bases, there was a span of 21 bases. CDR3 sequence (DNA): TGTGCCAGCAGCTTATTTAGTGACCCTGACTCACCCCAGTACTTC. Residues: CASSLFSDPDSPQYF.

V and J are TRBV19 and TRBJ2-7; D is possibly TRBD2 (7 bases). V was trimmed by 2 bases and J by 2 bases, leaving 13 bases between them. Germline assignment: CDR1 LNHDA and CDR2 SQIVND (reference sequence). The CDR3 consists of 15 residues. The CDR3, as DNA: TGTGCCAGTAGTATAACGGGGGGCCAAACCTACGAGCAGTACTTC. Protein sequence: CASSITGGQTYEQYF.

The chain employs TRBV27 and TRBJ1-5; tentative D call: TRBD1 (5 bases). The germline V gene has CDR1 MNHEY and CDR2 SMNVEV (reference sequence). Trimming left V 7 bases short and J 1 base short, with 11 bases between. CDR3 size: 14 residues. The CDR3 bases are TGTGCCAGCACCCCGCAGGGAAGCAATCAGCCCCAGCATTTT. It encodes CASTPQGSNQPQHF.

The rearrangement joins TRBV15 to TRBJ2-7; D is possibly TRBD2 (5 bases). Germline CDR1 is LNHNV and CDR2 is YYDKDF (reference sequence). The CDR3 is 17 amino acids. V lost 0 bases and J lost 3, with 18 bases in between. The CDR3 sequence is CATSRDRMRPGDYEQYF. CDR3 DNA sequence: TGTGCCACCAGCAGAGATCGAATGAGGCCCGGGGACTACGAGCAGTACTTC.

The chain uses TRBV4-3 and TRBJ2-2, with TRBD2 matching over 12 bases. CDR1 is LGHNA and CDR2 is YSLEER in the germline V gene. The CDR3 consists of 18 residues. The junction had 13 bases not matched to a gene; V was cut back by 5 bases and J by 6 bases. Here the CDR3 DNA reads TGCGCCAGCAGCGCGAGACTAGCGGGAGAGGGGAATCCCGGGGAGCTGTTTTTT. This encodes CASSARLAGEGNPGELFF.